This T cell receptor beta chain was sequenced for a study of blood T cell repertoires in COVID-19. Looking at the study overall: The United States, Italy and Spain provided the acute and convalescent COVID-19 samples. PBMCs, B-cell-depleted T cells, or T cells were the source of the cDNA or gDNA that made up the material.

Authors' analysis steps: Counts of nucleated cells, estimated from reference gene primer amplification, were obtained. TCRdb's table, derived via immunoSEQ multiplex PCR, lists solely in-frame clones and lacks some. From that table come the V and J calls and clone size; the DNA was used to work out D and trimming. The data contain around 140,000 clones, 80% to 90% of them singletons. The trim removed 3 bases at V and 5 bases at J, leaving 4 bases unmatched. The germline gives CDR1 GTSNPN, CDR2 SVGIG (reference sequence). The CDR3 is 14 residues long. V gene TRBV30 combines with J gene TRBJ2-3, with 11 positions matching TRBD2. Sequenced input: peripheral blood. The TCR originated in a man aged 60-69 years with active or convalescent COVID-19. The CDR3 spells CAWRLAGVGDTQYF. The CDR3 DNA reads TGTGCCTGGAGACTAGCGGGAGTGGGAGATACGCAGTATTTT.